This record looks at one T cell receptor beta chain sequence and its context. Its antigen is not identified. This sample stems from a study of T cell responses to AZD1222 COVID-19 vaccine. Background on the study: Pooled together were second doses at about 4 or about 12 weeks. General study points: Baseline testing showed seropositivity in only a handful of AZD1222 recipients.

The CDR3 loop spans 14 amino acids. Trimming removed 0 bases at V and 2 bases at J, with 6 bases between. In germline, CDR1 is SGDLS, CDR2 YYNGEE. Repertoires were generated with immunoSEQ multiplex PCR, while TCRdb's copy carries only in-frame clones and drops some. This table has around 110,000 clones, under 90% appearing once. The source was peripheral blood, collected on day 0 of AZD1222 vaccination. The clonotype originates from an adult in good health. V gene TRBV9 combines with J gene TRBJ1-3; no reliable D call. The CDR3 region has the DNA TGTGCCAGCAGCGTAGACTCGGCTGGAAACACCATATATTTT. The encoded protein is CASSVDSAGNTIYF.